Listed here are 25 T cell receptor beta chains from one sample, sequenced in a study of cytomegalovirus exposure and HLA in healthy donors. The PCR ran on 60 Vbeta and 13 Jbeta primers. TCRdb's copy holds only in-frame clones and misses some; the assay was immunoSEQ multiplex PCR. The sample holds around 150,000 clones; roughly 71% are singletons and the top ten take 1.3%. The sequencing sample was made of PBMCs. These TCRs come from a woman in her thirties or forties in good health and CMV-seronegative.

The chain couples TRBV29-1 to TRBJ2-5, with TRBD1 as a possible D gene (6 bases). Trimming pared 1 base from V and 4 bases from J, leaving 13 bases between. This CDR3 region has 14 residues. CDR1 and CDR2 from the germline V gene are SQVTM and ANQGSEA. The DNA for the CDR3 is TGCAGCGTTGAAGGTTACGAAGGGGGAGAGACCCAGTACTTC. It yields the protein CSVEGYEGGETQYF.

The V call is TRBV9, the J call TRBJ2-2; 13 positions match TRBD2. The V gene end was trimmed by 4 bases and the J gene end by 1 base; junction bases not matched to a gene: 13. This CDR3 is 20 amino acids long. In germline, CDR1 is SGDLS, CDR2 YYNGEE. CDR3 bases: TGTGCCAGCAGCAAAGTGATCCAACTAGCGGGGGGGAAGAACACCGGGGAGCTGTTTTTT. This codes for CASSKVIQLAGGKNTGELFF.

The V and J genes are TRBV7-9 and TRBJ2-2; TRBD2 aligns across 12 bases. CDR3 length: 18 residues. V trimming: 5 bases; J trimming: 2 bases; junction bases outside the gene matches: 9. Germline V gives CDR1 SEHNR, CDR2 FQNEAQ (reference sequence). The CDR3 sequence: CASSPGLAGRRNTGELFF. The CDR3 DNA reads TGTGCCAGCAGCCCAGGACTAGCGGGACGAAGAAACACCGGGGAGCTGTTTTTT.

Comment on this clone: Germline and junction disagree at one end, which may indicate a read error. The DNA for the CDR3 is TGTGCCAGCAGTCACTCCGGGACAGGAGATTCACCCCTCCACTTT. Translated, it gives CASSHSGTGDSPLHF. The V gene is TRBV6-5, the J gene TRBJ1-6; 8 bases match TRBD1. The CDR3 is made up of 15 amino acids. Looked up from germline, CDR1 is MNHEY and CDR2 is SVGAGI.

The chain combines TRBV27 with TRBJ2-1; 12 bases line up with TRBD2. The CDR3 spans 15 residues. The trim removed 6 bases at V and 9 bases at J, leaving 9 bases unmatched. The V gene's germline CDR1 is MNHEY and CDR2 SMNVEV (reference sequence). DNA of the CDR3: TGTGCCAGCAGACCTACTAGCGGGGGGCGAGGTGAGCAGTTCTTC. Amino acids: CASRPTSGGRGEQFF.

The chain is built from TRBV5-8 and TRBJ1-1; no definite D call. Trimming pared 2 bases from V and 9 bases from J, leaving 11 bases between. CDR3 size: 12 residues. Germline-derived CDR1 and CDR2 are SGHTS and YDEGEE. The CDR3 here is CASSLATPKAFF. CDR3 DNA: TGTGCCAGCAGCTTAGCCACTCCCAAAGCTTTCTTT.

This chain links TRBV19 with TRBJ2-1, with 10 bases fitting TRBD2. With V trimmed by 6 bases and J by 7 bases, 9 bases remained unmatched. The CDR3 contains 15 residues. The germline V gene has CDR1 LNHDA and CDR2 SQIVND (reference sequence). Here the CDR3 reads CASSLGTSAKNEQFF. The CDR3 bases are TGTGCCAGTAGCCTTGGGACTAGCGCTAAAAATGAGCAGTTCTTC.

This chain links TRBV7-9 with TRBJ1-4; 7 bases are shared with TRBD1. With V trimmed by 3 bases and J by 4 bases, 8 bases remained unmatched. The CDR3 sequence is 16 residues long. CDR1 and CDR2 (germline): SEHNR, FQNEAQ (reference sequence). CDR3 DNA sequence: TGTGCCAGCAGCTTGGATCCGGGACAGTTTAATGAAAAACTGTTTTTT. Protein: CASSLDPGQFNEKLFF.

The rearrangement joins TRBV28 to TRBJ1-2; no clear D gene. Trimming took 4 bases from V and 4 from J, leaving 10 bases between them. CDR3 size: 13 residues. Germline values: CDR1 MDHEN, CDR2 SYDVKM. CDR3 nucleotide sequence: TGTGCCAGCAGTTATCGATTCAGCTATGGCTACACCTTC. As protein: CASSYRFSYGYTF.

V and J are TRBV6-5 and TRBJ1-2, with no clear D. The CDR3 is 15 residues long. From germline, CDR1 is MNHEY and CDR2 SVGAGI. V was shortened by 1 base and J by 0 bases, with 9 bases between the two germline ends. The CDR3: CASSYYRGSNYGYTF. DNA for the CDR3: TGTGCCAGCAGTTACTACCGGGGTTCTAACTATGGCTACACCTTC.

The CDR3 loop reads CASIDRASYEQYF. The CDR3 nucleotides are TGTGCCAGCATTGACAGGGCCTCCTACGAGCAGTACTTC. The genes are TRBV6-5 and TRBJ2-7, with 7 positions matching TRBD1. CDR1 is MNHEY and CDR2 is SVGAGI in the germline V gene. This CDR3 comprises 13 residues. The V gene end was trimmed by 7 bases and the J gene end by 0 bases; junction bases not matched to a gene: 3.

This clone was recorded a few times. This CDR3 reads CASSLSGTGAYEQYF. DNA for the CDR3: TGCGCCAGCAGCCTGTCCGGGACAGGGGCCTACGAGCAGTACTTC. This rearrangement joins TRBV4-1 to TRBJ2-7; 10 bases match TRBD1. This CDR3 has 15 residues. The trim removed 4 bases at V and 2 bases at J, leaving 5 bases unmatched. Germline V gives CDR1 MGHRA, CDR2 YSYEKL.

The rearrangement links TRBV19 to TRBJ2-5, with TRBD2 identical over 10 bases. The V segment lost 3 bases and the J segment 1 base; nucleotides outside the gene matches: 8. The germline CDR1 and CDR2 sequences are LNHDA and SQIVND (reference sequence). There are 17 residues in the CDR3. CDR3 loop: CASSMASGGPSQETQYF. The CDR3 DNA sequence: TGTGCCAGTAGTATGGCTAGCGGGGGACCATCCCAAGAGACCCAGTACTTC.

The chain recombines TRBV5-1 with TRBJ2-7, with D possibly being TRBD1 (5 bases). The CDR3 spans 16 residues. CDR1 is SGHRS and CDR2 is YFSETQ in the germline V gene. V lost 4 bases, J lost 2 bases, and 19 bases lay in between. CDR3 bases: TGCGCCAGCAGCGCAAGTATAGGGGTAACCCCCTACGAGCAGTACTTC. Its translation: CASSASIGVTPYEQYF.

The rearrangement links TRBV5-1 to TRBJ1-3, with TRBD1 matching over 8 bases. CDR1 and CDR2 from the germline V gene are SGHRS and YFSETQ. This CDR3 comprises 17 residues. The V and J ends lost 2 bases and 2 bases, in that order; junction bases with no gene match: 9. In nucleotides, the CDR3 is TGCGCCAGCAGCTTTGGGTCACCAGGGGGCCCTGGAAACACCATATATTTT. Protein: CASSFGSPGGPGNTIYF.

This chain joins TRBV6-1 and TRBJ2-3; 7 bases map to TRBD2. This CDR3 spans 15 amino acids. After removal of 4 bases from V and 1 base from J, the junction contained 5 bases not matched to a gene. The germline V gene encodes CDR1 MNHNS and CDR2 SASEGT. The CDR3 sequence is CASSVDSGRTDTQYF. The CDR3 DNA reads TGTGCCAGCAGTGTAGATAGCGGGCGCACAGATACGCAGTATTTT.

The CDR3 loop reads CASSQDLKGEQETQYF. The CDR3 coding sequence is TGTGCCAGCAGCCAAGATTTAAAGGGGGAACAAGAGACCCAGTACTTC. The chain has TRBV4-2 and TRBJ2-5, with TRBD1 as a possible D gene (6 bases). V lost 0 bases to trimming and J lost 2 bases, with 13 bases between them. The CDR3 sequence is 16 residues long. Germline V gives CDR1 LGHNA, CDR2 YNFKEQ.

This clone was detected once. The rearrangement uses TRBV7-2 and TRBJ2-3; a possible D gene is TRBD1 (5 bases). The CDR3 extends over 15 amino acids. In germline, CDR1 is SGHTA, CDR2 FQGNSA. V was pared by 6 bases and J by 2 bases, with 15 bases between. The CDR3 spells CASSVVWTNTDTQYF. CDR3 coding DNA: TGTGCCAGCAGTGTAGTCTGGACAAACACAGATACGCAGTATTTT. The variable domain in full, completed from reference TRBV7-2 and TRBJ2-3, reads GAGVSQSPSNKVTEKGKDVELRCDPISGHTALYWYRQSLGQGLEFLIYFQGNSAPDKSGLPSDRFSAERTGGSVSTLTIQRTQQEDSAVYLCASSVVWTNTDTQYFGPGTRLTVL.

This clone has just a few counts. CDR3 amino acids: CASKELQGNTEAFF. The DNA of the CDR3 is TGCGCCAGCAAGGAGCTTCAAGGGAACACTGAAGCTTTCTTT. The genes are TRBV5-1 and TRBJ1-1; no reliable D call. The CDR3 spans 14 residues. Germline CDR1 SGHRS, CDR2 YFSETQ. Trimming took 6 bases from V and 1 from J, leaving 13 bases between them.

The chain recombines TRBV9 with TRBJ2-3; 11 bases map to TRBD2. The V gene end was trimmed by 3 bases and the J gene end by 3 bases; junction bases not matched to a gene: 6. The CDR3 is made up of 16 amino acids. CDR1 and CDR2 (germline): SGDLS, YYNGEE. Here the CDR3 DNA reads TGTGCCAGCAGCGCCGAGGGGACTAGCGGAACAGATACGCAGTATTTT. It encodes CASSAEGTSGTDTQYF.

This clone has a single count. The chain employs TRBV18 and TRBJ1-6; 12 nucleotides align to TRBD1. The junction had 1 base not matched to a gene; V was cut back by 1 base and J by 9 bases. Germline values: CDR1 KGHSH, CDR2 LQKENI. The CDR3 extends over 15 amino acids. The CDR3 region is CASSPRDRGLSPLHF. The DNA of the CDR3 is TGTGCCAGCTCACCACGGGACAGGGGGCTTTCACCCCTCCACTTT.

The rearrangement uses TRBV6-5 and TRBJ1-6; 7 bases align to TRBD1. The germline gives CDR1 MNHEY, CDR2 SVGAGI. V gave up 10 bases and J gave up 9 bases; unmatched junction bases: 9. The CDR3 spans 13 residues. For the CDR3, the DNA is TGTGCCACCAAACAGGGGAGCGGTTCACCCCTCCACTTT. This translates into CATKQGSGSPLHF.

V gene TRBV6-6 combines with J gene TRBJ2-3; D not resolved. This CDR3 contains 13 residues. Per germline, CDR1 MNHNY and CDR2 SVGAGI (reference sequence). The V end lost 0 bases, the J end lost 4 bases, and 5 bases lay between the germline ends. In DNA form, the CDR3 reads TGTGCCAGCAGTTACTCCCTTTCAGATACGCAGTATTTT. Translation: CASSYSLSDTQYF.

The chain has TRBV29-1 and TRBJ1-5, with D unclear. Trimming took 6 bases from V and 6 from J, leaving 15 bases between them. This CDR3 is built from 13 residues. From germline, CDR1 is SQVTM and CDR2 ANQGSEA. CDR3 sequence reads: CSVGYTGGQPQHF. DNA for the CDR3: TGCAGCGTGGGGTATACGGGAGGTCAGCCCCAGCATTTT.

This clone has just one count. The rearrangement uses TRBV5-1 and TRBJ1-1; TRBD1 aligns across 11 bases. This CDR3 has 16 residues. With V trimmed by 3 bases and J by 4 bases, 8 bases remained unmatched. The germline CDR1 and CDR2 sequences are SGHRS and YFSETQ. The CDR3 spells CASSSGTGTGGTEAFF. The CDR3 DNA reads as TGCGCCAGCAGCTCGGGAACCGGGACAGGGGGCACTGAAGCTTTCTTT.